The rows below give T cell receptor beta chains drawn from one sample of a study of early T cells in non-severe SARS-CoV-2 infection. Each CDR3 protein gets one entry after TCRdb re-called the 5' RACE reads with MiXCR. The sample lists approximately 46,000 distinct CDR3 sequences, about 9.3% occurring once. The material sequenced was whole blood. These receptors were taken from an adult who was a healthcare worker with PCR-confirmed SARS-CoV-2 infection or an uninfected control (not recorded which). The CDR3 runs from the conserved cysteine through the conserved F or W. D genes are given only for firm matches. Rows give clone size only sometimes, using once, few, many, or a class for an expanded clone.

J gene	D gene	V gene	CDR3 length	clone size	CDR3 DNA	CDR3 protein
TRBJ1-4	.	TRBV11-3	13	few	TGTGCCAGCAGCTCGGGCCCTAATGAAAAACTGTTTTTT	CASSSGPNEKLFF
TRBJ2-1	TRBD2	TRBV10-2	14	many	TGCGCCAGCAGCGTAACGGGGGGCTACAATGAGCAGTTCTTC	CASSVTGGYNEQFF
TRBJ2-7	TRBD2	TRBV29-1	13	.	TGCAGCGTTGCTTCTAGCGGGAGTTACGAGCAGTACTTC	CSVASSGSYEQYF
TRBJ1-2	.	TRBV5-6	13	many	TGTGCCAGCAGCTTACCGGGCTCGTATGGCTACACCTTC	CASSLPGSYGYTF
TRBJ2-1	TRBD1	TRBV7-6	17	.	TGTGCCAGCAGCCAGACGACAGGGAAGAGCTCCTACAATGAGCAGTTCTTC	CASSQTTGKSSYNEQFF
TRBJ2-1	TRBD2	TRBV7-2	16	many	TGTGCCAGCAGCTTATCTAGCGGAAAAATCGGGAATGAGCAGTTCTTC	CASSLSSGKIGNEQFF
TRBJ2-2	.	TRBV7-9	13	many	TGTGCCAGCAGACAATCCTTAGCAGGGGAGCTGTTTTTT	CASRQSLAGELFF
TRBJ1-2	TRBD1	TRBV27	15	many	TGTGCCAGCAGTCCCCTCGGGACAGCTAACTATGGCTACACCTTC	CASSPLGTANYGYTF
TRBJ2-5	.	TRBV29-1	13	many	TGCAGCGTTGATCCGGGACCACAAGAGACCCAGTACTTC	CSVDPGPQETQYF
TRBJ2-7	.	TRBV29-1	13	.	TGCAGCGTTACCAAGGGGCCTATACGCGAGCAGTACTTC	CSVTKGPIREQYF
TRBJ2-1	TRBD2	TRBV2	16	many	TGTGCCAGCAGATCTAGCGGGCCTCCCTCGTACAATGAGCAGTTCTTC	CASRSSGPPSYNEQFF
TRBJ1-4	.	TRBV29-1	14	.	TGCAGCGTCGGGGCGGCACCCCCCCATGAAAAACTGTTTTTT	CSVGAAPPHEKLFF
TRBJ2-3	.	TRBV3-1	14	few	TGTGCCAGCAGCCAAGGACTAGATTTTCCAAGGCAGTATTTT	CASSQGLDFPRQYF
TRBJ2-7	.	TRBV5-5	15	many	TGTGCCAGCAGCTCCGGACACTCGAGCTCCTACGAGCAGTACTTC	CASSSGHSSSYEQYF
TRBJ2-5	TRBD1	TRBV6-2/TRBV6-3	20	many	TGTGCCAGCAGTTCCCTCAAATGGACAGGGGCCATCCCCGGAGCTGAGACCCAGTACTTC	CASSSLKWTGAIPGAETQYF
TRBJ1-1	TRBD1	TRBV11-2	14	many	TGTGCCAGCAGCTCTGGACAGGTTCTTACTGAAGCTTTCTTT	CASSSGQVLTEAFF